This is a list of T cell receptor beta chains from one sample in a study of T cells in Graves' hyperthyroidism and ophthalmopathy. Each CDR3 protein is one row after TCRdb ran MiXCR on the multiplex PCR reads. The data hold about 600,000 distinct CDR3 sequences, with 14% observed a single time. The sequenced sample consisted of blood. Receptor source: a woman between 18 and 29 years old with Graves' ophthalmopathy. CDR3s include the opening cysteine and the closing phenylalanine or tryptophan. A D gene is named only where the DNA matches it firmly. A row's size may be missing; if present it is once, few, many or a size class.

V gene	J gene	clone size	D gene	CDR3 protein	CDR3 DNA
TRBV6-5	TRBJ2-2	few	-	CASSYYSGNSGELFF	TGTGCCAGCAGTTACTACAGTGGGAATTCCGGGGAGCTGTTTTTT
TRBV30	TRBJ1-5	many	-	CAWSADRSPISNQPQHF	TGTGCCTGGAGTGCCGACAGGTCACCCATTTCCAATCAGCCCCAGCATTTT
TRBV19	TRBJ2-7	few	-	CASSPPGTVAYEQYF	TGTGCCAGTAGTCCCCCCGGGACGGTGGCATACGAGCAGTACTTC
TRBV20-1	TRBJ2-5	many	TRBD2	CSARGGWRESSRETQYF	TGCAGTGCTAGAGGGGGTTGGCGGGAGTCCAGCCGGGAGACCCAGTACTTC
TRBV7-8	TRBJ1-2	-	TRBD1	CASSLAFRDRGPHYGYTF	TGTGCCAGCAGCTTAGCGTTCCGGGACAGGGGGCCCCACTATGGCTACACCTTC
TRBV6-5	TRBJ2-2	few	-	CASSYSAGLLSTGELFF	TGTGCCAGCAGTTACTCAGCGGGTCTACTGAGCACCGGGGAGCTGTTTTTT
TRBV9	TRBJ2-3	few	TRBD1	CASKGGDRATDTQYF	TGTGCCAGCAAGGGGGGGGACAGGGCCACAGATACGCAGTATTTT
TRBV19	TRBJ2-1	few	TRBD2	CASSKPPTSGRANEQFF	TGTGCCAGTAGTAAACCCCCGACTAGCGGGAGGGCCAATGAGCAGTTCTTC
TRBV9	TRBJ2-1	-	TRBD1	CASSARGLQGGDEQFF	TGTGCCAGCAGCGCCAGGGGGCTCCAGGGGGGCGATGAGCAGTTCTTC
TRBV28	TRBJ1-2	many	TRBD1	CASNIRQGSGYTF	TGTGCCAGCAACATCCGACAGGGCTCCGGCTACACCTTC
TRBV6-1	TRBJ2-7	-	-	CASTGARVTRYEQYF	TGTGCCAGCACGGGGGCTAGGGTTACCAGATACGAGCAGTACTTC
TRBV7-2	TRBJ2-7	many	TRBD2	CASLPAGGVWEQYF	TGTGCCAGCCTGCCAGCGGGAGGGGTTTGGGAGCAGTACTTC
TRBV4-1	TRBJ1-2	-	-	CASSQETGANYGYTF	TGCGCCAGCAGCCAAGAGACCGGTGCTAACTATGGCTACACCTTC
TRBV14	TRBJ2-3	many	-	CASRAEYSTDTQYF	TGTGCCAGCAGAGCTGAGTATAGCACAGATACGCAGTATTTT
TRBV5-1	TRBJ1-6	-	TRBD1	CASSSRQGASGSPLHF	TGCGCCAGCAGCTCACGACAGGGGGCTTCGGGTTCACCCCTCCACTTT
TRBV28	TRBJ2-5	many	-	CASNLGGAGVETQYF	TGTGCCAGCAACCTCGGCGGGGCAGGGGTTGAGACCCAGTACTTC
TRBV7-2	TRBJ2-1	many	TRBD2	CASSFWGGETYNEQFF	TGTGCCAGCAGCTTTTGGGGGGGGGAAACATACAATGAGCAGTTCTTC
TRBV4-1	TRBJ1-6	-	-	CASRGLREGYHSPLHF	TGCGCCAGCAGGGGCCTACGAGAGGGCTACCATTCACCCCTCCACTTT
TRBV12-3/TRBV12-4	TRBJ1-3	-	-	CASSRGGRNTIYF	TGTGCCAGCAGCCGGGGGGGAAGAAACACCATATATTTT
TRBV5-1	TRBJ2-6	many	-	CASSTGSGANVLTF	TGCGCCAGCAGCACAGGTAGTGGGGCCAACGTCCTGACTTTC
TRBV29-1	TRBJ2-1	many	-	CSVEIRYNEQFF	TGCAGCGTTGAGATACGTTACAATGAGCAGTTCTTC
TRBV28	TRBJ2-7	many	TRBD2	CASSPAGVGLANSLNEQYF	TGTGCCAGCAGTCCCGCGGGGGTCGGCCTAGCGAACAGCCTGAACGAGCAGTACTTC
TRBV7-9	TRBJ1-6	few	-	CASSPQGVNNSPLHF	TGTGCCAGCAGCCCGCAGGGAGTGAATAATTCACCCCTCCACTTT
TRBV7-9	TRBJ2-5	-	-	CASSLETFLETQYF	TGTGCCAGCAGCTTAGAGACTTTCTTGGAGACCCAGTACTTC
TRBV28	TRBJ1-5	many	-	CASSFGSSRPWVSNQPQHF	TGTGCCAGCAGTTTTGGGAGCTCCCGCCCTTGGGTTTCCAATCAGCCCCAGCATTTT
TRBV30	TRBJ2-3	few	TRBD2	CAWSGLASGKGYF	TGTGCCTGGAGTGGGTTGGCTAGCGGGAAAGGGTATTTT
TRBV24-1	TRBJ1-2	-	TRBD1	CATSDRNYRGNTF	TGTGCCACCAGTGACCGCAATTACAGGGGGAACACCTTC
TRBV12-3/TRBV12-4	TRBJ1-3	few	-	CASSSLGQGERNTIYF	TGTGCCAGCAGTTCCCTCGGCCAGGGAGAGCGAAACACCATATATTTT
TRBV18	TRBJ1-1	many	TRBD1	CASSPREQGATEAFF	TGTGCCAGCTCACCACGCGAACAGGGGGCTACTGAAGCTTTCTTT
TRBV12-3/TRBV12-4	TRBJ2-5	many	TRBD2	CASATGTSGIQETQYF	TGTGCCAGCGCCACCGGGACTAGCGGGATCCAAGAGACCCAGTACTTC
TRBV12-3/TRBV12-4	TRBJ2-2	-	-	CASSRIGDYSTGELFF	TGTGCCAGCAGTCGGATCGGGGATTACAGCACCGGGGAGCTGTTTTTT
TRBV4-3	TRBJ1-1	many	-	CASSPLQGGAEAFF	TGCGCCAGCAGTCCCTTACAGGGAGGGGCTGAAGCTTTCTTT
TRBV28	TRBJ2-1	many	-	CASSLDGGDSNEQFF	TGTGCCAGCAGTTTAGATGGGGGAGACAGCAATGAGCAGTTCTTC
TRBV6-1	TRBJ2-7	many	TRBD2	CATLGGGRAFEQYF	TGTGCCACCTTAGGCGGCGGGAGGGCCTTCGAGCAGTACTTC